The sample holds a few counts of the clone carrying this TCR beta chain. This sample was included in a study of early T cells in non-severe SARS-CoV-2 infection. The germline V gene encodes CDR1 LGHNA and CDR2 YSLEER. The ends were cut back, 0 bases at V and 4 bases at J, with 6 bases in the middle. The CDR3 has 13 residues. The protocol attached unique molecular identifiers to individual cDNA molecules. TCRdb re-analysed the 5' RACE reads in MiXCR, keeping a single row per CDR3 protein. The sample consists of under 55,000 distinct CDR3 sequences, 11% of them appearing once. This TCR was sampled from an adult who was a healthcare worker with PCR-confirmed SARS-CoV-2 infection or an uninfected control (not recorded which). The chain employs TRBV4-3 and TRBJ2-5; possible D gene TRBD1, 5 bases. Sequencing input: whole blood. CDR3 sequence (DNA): TGCGCCAGCAGCCAAGACAGGGTAGAGACCCAGTACTTC. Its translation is CASSQDRVETQYF.